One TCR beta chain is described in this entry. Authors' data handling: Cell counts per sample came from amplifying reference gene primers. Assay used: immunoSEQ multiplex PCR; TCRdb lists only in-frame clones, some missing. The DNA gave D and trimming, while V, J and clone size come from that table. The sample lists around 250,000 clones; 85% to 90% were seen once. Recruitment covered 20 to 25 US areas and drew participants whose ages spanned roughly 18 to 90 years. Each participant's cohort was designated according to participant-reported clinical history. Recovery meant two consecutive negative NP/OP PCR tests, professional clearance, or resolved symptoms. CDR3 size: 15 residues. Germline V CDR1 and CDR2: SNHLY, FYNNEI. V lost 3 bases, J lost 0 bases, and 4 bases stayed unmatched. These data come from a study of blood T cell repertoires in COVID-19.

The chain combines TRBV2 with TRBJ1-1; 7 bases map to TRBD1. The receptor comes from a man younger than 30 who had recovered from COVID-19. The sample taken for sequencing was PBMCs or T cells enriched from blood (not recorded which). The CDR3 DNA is TGTGCCAGCAGTGAGCAGGGGGTGATGAACACTGAAGCTTTCTTT. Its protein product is CASSEQGVMNTEAFF.